One and the same sample provided the 13 T cell receptor beta chains below, sequenced in a study of cytotoxic CD8 clonotypes in ibrutinib-treated CLL. The method was immunoSEQ multiplex PCR; TCRdb's version includes in-frame clones alone and lacks a portion of them. The repertoire has approximately 92,000 clones, about 74% of them found once; the top ten carry around 24%. This specimen consisted of PBMCs, obtained after 24 months of ibrutinib treatment. The source of these receptors is a human donor with chronic lymphocytic leukemia.

The chain uses TRBV7-2 and TRBJ2-3; D assignment may be TRBD1 or TRBD2 (5 bases each). Trimming removed 10 bases at V and 2 bases at J, with 16 bases between. CDR3 length: 14 residues. Germline loops: CDR1 SGHTA, CDR2 FQGNSA. The CDR3 sequence is CANARGGSTDTQYF. In DNA, the CDR3 is TGTGCCAACGCCCGGGGCGGTTCCACAGATACGCAGTATTTT.

V gene TRBV6-1 combines with J gene TRBJ2-1; 8 nucleotides match TRBD2. Germline V gene sequence: CDR1 MNHNS, CDR2 SASEGT. This CDR3 spans 13 amino acids. V lost 7 bases and J lost 6; bases outside the gene matches: 5. The CDR3 reads CASTGGPGNEQFF. CDR3 bases: TGTGCCAGCACGGGAGGGCCTGGCAATGAGCAGTTCTTC.

The chain recombines TRBV16 with TRBJ2-1; D may correspond to TRBD1 or TRBD2 (5 bases each). Trimming removed 0 bases from V and 4 bases from J, with 7 bases in between. The CDR3 covers 14 residues. Germline V gene sequence: CDR1 KGHSY, CDR2 FQNENV. CDR3 in amino acids: CASSQSGPYNEQFF. As DNA, the CDR3 is TGTGCCAGCAGCCAATCGGGACCGTACAATGAGCAGTTCTTC.

The V gene is TRBV6-1, the J gene TRBJ1-2; 7 positions agree with TRBD1. With 6 bases clipped from V and 4 bases from J, the junction kept 8 bases outside the gene matches. The CDR3 is 14 residues long. CDR1 and CDR2 from the germline V gene are MNHNS and SASEGT. The CDR3 loop reads CASRTGDLGYGYTF. The CDR3 nucleotides read TGTGCCAGCAGAACAGGGGATCTTGGCTATGGCTACACCTTC.

This chain joins TRBV5-4 and TRBJ2-7, with TRBD2 matching over 7 bases. Germline V gives CDR1 SGHNT, CDR2 YYREEE (reference sequence). The trim removed 0 bases at V and 3 bases at J, leaving 6 bases unmatched. The length of the CDR3 is 15 residues. The CDR3 is CASSLAGTGGYEQYF. The CDR3 DNA reads TGTGCCAGCAGCTTGGCAGGGACGGGAGGCTACGAGCAGTACTTC.

This chain joins TRBV27 and TRBJ2-7; D possibly uses TRBD1 or TRBD2 (5 bases each). The CDR3 is 14 amino acids. V was cut by 4 bases and J by 2 bases, with 12 bases left in between. Germline V gene lookup returns CDR1 MNHEY and CDR2 SMNVEV (reference sequence). The CDR3 sequence: CASSSLGPAYEQYF. The CDR3 DNA is TGTGCCAGCAGTTCGCTGGGACCGGCCTACGAGCAGTACTTC.

This clone was detected only once. The V call is TRBV28, the J call TRBJ1-2; 8 nucleotides align to TRBD1. Per the germline V gene, CDR1 is MDHEN and CDR2 is SYDVKM. This CDR3 region has 15 residues. With V trimmed by 7 bases and J by 4 bases, 11 bases remained unmatched. The CDR3 here is CASIPTGQVFYGYTF. The CDR3 nucleotides are TGTGCCAGCATCCCTACGGGACAGGTCTTCTATGGCTACACCTTC.

The chain carries TRBV5-1 and TRBJ2-5; possible D gene TRBD2, 6 bases. CDR1 SGHRS and CDR2 YFSETQ come from the germline V gene. The V and J ends lost 0 bases and 5 bases respectively, with 14 bases between them. CDR3 size: 15 residues. The CDR3 loop reads CASSLAGGNRETQYF. The CDR3 DNA follows: TGCGCCAGCAGCTTGGCGGGCGGGAATCGGGAGACCCAGTACTTC.

V and J are TRBV11-2 and TRBJ2-7; 8 bases match TRBD1. CDR1 is SGHAT and CDR2 is FQNNGV in the germline V gene. Trimming cost V 1 base and J 3 bases; bases outside gene matches: 5. CDR3 length equals 15 residues. DNA for the CDR3: TGTGCCAGCAGCTTAGGCCGGGGACAGGACTACGAGCAGTACTTC. Its translation is CASSLGRGQDYEQYF.

The genes are TRBV7-9 and TRBJ2-5; TRBD2 is a possible D gene (5 bases). The germline gives CDR1 SEHNR, CDR2 FQNEAQ (reference sequence). Deletions cut 5 bases from V and 3 bases from J, with 22 bases between. The CDR3 spans 17 residues. DNA of the CDR3: TGTGCCAGCAGCCCCCGGAGTAGCGCGGGCACAAAAGAGACCCAGTACTTC. Translation: CASSPRSSAGTKETQYF.

This chain links TRBV29-1 with TRBJ2-7; 8 nucleotides line up with TRBD1. J gave up 7 bases and V 7 bases, and 9 bases lay outside the gene matches. This CDR3 is 12 amino acids long. CDR1 is SQVTM and CDR2 is ANQGSEA in the germline V gene. The CDR3 nucleotides read TGCAGCGCACGACAGGGGCCTACGGAGCAGTACTTC. It yields the protein CSARQGPTEQYF.

This chain links TRBV19 with TRBJ2-7; 7 bases match TRBD1. The V gene's germline CDR1 is LNHDA and CDR2 SQIVND (reference sequence). The CDR3 extends over 14 amino acids. V lost 5 bases, J lost 4 bases, and 8 bases stayed unmatched. The CDR3 region is CASSPRDRVYEQYF. The CDR3, as DNA: TGTGCCAGTAGTCCCCGAGACAGGGTGTACGAGCAGTACTTC.

This clone was counted between two and nine times. The J gene is TRBJ2-7, the V gene TRBV11-2; TRBD2 aligns across 10 bases. Germline lookup yields CDR1 SGHAT and CDR2 FQNNGV. The CDR3 has 13 amino acids. V gave up 4 bases and J gave up 6 bases; unmatched junction bases: 3. CDR3 sequence reads: CASSSGLATEQYF. CDR3 DNA sequence: TGTGCCAGCAGCTCGGGACTAGCGACCGAGCAGTACTTC.